The source of this T cell receptor (beta chain) is a study of T cell responses to AZD1222 COVID-19 vaccine. As for the study in general: Second doses that came at about 4 or about 12 weeks were put together.

Sequencing used immunoSEQ multiplex PCR; TCRdb keeps in-frame clones, though not all of them. The sample lists 66,000 or so clones, about 90% occurring once. General observations from the study: Baseline testing showed seropositivity in only a handful of AZD1222 recipients. Clonal diversity was possibly underestimated; the donors were predominantly white British and more often female.

A remark on this clone: Its antigen is not identified.

With 5 bases removed from V and 0 bases from J, the gap between germline ends came to 14 bases. The CDR3 runs 16 residues. Germline values: CDR1 SGHRS, CDR2 YFSETQ. Sequencing was performed on peripheral blood, taken on day 0 of AZD1222 vaccination. This chain connects TRBV5-1 to TRBJ1-4; D ambiguous. The TCR sequence derives from an adult in good health. Here the CDR3 reads CASSWASGTTNEKLFF. The CDR3 nucleotides read TGCGCCAGCAGTTGGGCTTCGGGTACAACTAATGAAAAACTGTTTTTT.